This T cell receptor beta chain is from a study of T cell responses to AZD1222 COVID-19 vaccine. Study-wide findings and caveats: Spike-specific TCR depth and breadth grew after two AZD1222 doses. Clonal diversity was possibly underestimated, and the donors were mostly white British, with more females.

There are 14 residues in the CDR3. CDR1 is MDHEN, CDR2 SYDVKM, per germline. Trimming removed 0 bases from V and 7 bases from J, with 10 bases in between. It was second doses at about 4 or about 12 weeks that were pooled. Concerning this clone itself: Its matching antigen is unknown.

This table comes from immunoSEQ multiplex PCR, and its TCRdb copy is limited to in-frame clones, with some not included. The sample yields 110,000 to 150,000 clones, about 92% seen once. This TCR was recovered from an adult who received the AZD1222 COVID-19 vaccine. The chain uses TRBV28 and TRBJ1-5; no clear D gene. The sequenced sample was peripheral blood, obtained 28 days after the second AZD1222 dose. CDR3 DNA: TGTGCCAGCAGTTTATGGGGAAGGGAACAGCCCCAGCATTTT. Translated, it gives CASSLWGREQPQHF.